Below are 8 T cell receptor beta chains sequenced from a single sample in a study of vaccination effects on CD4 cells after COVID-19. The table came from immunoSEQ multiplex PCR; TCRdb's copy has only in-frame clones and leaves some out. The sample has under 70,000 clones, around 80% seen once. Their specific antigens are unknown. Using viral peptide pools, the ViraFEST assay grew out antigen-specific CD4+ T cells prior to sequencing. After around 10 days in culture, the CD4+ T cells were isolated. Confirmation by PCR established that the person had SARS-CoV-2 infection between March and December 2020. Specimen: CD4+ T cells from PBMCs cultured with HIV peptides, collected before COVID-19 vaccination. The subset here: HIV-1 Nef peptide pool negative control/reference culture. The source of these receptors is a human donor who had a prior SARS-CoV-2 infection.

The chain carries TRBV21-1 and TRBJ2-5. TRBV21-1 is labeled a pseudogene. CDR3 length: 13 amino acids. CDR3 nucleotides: TGTGCCAGCAGCACAGCGGGGGAAGAGACCCAGTACTTC. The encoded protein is CASSTAGEETQYF.

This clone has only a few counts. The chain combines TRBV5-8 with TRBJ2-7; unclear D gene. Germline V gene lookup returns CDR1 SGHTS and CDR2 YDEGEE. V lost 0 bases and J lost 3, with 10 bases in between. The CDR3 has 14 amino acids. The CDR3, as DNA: TGTGCCAGCAGCTTGGCCAGGAAGATCTACGAGCAGTACTTC. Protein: CASSLARKIYEQYF.

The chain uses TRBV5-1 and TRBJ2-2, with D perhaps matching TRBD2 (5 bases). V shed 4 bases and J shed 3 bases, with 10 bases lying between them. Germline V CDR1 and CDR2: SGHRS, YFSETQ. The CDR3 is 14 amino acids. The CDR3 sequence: CASSQDWDTGELFF. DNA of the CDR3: TGCGCCAGCAGCCAGGACTGGGACACCGGGGAGCTGTTTTTT.

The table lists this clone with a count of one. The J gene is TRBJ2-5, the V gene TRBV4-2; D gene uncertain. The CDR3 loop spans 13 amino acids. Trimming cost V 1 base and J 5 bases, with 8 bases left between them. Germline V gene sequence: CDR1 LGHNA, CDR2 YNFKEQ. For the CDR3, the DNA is TGTGCCAGCAGCCAAGGTGTTCTGGAGACCCAGTACTTC. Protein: CASSQGVLETQYF.

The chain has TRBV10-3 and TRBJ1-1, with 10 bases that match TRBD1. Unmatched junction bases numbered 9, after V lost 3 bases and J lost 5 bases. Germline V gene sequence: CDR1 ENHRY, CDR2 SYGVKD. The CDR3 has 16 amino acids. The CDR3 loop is CAISDRGTGVFTEAFF. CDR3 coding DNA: TGTGCCATCAGTGATCGTGGGACAGGGGTTTTTACTGAAGCTTTCTTT.

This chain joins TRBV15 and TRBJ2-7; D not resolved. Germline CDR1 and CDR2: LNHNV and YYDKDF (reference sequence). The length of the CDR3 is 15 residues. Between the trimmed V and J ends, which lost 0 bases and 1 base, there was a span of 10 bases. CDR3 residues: CATSRDPDGSYEQYF. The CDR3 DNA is TGTGCCACCAGCAGAGATCCAGACGGATCCTACGAGCAGTACTTC.

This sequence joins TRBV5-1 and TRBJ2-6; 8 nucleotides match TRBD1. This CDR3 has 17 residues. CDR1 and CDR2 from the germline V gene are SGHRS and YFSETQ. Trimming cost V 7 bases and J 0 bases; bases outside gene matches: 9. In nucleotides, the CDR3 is TGCGCCAGCCGACAGGGGCACGAATACTCTGGGGCCAACGTCCTGACTTTC. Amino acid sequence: CASRQGHEYSGANVLTF.

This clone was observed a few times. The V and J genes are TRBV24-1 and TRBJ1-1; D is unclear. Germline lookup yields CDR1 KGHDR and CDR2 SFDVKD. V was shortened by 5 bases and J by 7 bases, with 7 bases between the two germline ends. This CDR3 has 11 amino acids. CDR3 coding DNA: TGTGCCACCAGTGCTGGATATGAAGCTTTCTTT. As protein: CATSAGYEAFF.